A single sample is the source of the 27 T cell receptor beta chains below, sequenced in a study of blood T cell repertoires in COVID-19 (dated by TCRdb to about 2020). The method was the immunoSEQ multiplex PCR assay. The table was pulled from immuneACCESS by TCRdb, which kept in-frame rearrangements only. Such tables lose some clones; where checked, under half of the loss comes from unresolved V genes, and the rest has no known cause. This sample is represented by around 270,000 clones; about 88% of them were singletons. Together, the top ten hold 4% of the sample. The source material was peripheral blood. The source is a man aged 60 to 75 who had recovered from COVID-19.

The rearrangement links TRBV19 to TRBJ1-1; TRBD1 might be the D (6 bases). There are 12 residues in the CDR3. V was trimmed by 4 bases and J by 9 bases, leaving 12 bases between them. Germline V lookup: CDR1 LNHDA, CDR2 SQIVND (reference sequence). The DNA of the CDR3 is TGTGCCAGTAGTAACCGGGACATACAAGCTTTCTTT. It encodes CASSNRDIQAFF.

The CDR3 spells CASSDGTRYLNSPLHF. CDR3 DNA sequence: TGTGCCAGCAGTGACGGGACAAGATACCTTAATTCACCCCTCCACTTT. The chain joins TRBV6-1 to TRBJ1-6, with a possible D match to TRBD1 (6 bases). The CDR3 is 16 amino acids. Deletions cut 3 bases from V and 6 bases from J, with 15 bases between. Per germline, CDR1 MNHNS and CDR2 SASEGT.

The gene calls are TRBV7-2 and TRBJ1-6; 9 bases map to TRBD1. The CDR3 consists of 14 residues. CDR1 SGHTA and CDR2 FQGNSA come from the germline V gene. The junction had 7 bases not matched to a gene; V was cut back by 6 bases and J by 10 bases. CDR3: CASSKDRGVSPLHF. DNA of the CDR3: TGTGCCAGCAGTAAGGACAGGGGCGTATCACCCCTCCACTTT.

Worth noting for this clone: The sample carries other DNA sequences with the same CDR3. The CDR3 reads CASSPSGGTYNEQFF. The CDR3 region has the DNA TGTGCCAGTAGTCCGAGCGGGGGTACCTACAATGAGCAGTTCTTC. This chain joins TRBV19 and TRBJ2-1; TRBD2 matches at 8 bases. Germline loops: CDR1 LNHDA, CDR2 SQIVND (reference sequence). The CDR3 has 15 amino acids. V was clipped by 5 bases and J by 2 bases; unmatched bases: 5.

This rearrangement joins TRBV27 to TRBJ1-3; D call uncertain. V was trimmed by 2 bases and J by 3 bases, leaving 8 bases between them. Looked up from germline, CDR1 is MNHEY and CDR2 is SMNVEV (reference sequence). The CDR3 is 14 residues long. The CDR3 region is CASSLRGRGNTIYF. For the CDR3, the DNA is TGTGCCAGCAGTTTAAGAGGGCGTGGAAACACCATATATTTT.

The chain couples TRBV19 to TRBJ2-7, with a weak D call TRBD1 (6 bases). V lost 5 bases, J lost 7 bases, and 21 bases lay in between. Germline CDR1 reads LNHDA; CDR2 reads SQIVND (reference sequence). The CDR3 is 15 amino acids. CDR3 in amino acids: CASSPSAGARREQYF. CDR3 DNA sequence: TGTGCCAGTAGTCCCTCGGCAGGGGCCCGACGAGAGCAGTACTTC.

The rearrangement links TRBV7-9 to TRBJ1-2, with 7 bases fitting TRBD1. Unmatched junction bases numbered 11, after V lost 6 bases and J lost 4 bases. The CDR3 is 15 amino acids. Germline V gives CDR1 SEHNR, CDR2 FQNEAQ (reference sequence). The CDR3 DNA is TGTGCCAGCAGAAACATACAGGGGCCCCTCTATGGCTACACCTTC. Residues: CASRNIQGPLYGYTF.

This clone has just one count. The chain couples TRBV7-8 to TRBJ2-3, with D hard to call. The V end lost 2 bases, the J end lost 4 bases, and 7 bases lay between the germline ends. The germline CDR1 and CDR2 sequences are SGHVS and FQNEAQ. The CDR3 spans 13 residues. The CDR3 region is CASSLRSPDTQYF. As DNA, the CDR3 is TGTGCCAGCAGCTTAAGGAGTCCAGATACGCAGTATTTT.

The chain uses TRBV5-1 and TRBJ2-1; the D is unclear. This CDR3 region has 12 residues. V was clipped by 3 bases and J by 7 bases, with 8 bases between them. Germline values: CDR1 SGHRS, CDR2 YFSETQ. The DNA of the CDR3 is TGCGCCAGCAGCTCCCTTGCGAATGAGCAGTTCTTC. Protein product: CASSSLANEQFF.

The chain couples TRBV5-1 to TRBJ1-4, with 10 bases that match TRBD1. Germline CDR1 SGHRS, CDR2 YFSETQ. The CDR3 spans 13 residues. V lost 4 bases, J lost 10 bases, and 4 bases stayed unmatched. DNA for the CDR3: TGCGCCAGCAGCAATGGACAGGGGGGAAAACTGTTTTTT. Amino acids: CASSNGQGGKLFF.

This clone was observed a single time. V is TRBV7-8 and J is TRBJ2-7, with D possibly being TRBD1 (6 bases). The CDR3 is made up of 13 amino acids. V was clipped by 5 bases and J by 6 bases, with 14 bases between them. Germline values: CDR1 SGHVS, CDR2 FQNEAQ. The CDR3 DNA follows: TGTGCCAGCAGCGCCACGATGGGGGCCGAGCAGTACTTC. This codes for CASSATMGAEQYF.

The CDR3 loop reads CASSVQMSSYEQYF. The CDR3 DNA reads TGCGCCAGCAGCGTACAGATGAGCTCCTACGAGCAGTACTTC. The chain is built from TRBV5-1 and TRBJ2-7; no definite D call. The germline V gene has CDR1 SGHRS and CDR2 YFSETQ. Deletions cut 4 bases from V and 0 bases from J, with 11 bases between. The CDR3 spans 14 residues.

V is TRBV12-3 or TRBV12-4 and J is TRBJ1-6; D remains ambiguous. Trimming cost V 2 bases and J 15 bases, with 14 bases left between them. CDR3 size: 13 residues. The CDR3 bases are TGTGCCAGCAGTTTAACGGACGCCCGGGGCCTCCACTTT. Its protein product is CASSLTDARGLHF.

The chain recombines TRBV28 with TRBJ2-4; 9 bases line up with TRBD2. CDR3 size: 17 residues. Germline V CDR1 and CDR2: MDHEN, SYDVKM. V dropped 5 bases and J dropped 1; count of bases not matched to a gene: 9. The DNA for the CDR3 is TGTGCCAGCAGTGGGAGCGGGGGGACCTCCGCCAAAAACATTCAGTACTTC. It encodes CASSGSGGTSAKNIQYF.

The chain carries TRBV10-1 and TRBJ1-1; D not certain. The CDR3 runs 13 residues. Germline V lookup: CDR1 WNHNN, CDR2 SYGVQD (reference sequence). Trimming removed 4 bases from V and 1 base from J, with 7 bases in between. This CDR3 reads CASSGTENTEAFF. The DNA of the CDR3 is TGCGCCAGCAGTGGAACAGAGAACACTGAAGCTTTCTTT.

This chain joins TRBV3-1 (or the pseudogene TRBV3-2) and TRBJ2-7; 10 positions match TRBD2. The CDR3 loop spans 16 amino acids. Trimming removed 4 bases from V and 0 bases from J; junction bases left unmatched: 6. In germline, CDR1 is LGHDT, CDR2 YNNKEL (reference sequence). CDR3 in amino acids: CASSPSGGHNSYEQYF. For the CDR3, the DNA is TGTGCCAGCAGCCCTAGCGGGGGCCACAACTCCTACGAGCAGTACTTC.

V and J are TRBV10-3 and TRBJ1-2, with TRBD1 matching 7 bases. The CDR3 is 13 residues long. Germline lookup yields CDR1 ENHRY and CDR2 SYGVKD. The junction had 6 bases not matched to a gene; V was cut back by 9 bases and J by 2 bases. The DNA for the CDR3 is TGTGCCATTGGGACAGACGTAAACTATGGCTACACCTTC. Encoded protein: CAIGTDVNYGYTF.

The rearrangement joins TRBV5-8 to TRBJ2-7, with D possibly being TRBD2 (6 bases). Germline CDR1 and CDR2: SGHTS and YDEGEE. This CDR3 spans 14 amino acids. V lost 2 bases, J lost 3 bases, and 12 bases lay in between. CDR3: CASSFPGRYYEQYF. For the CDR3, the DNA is TGTGCCAGCAGCTTCCCAGGGAGGTACTACGAGCAGTACTTC.

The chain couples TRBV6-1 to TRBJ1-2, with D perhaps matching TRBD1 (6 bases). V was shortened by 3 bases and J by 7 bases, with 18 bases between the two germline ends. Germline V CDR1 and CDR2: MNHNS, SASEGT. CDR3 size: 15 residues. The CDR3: CASSDAGVRLAGYTF. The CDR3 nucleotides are TGTGCCAGCAGTGACGCAGGGGTCCGGTTAGCTGGCTACACCTTC.

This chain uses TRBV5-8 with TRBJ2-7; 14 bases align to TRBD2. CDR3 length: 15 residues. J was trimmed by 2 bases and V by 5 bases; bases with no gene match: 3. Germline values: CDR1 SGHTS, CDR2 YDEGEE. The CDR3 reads CASRRLAGGTYEQYF. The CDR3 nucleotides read TGTGCCAGCAGACGACTAGCGGGGGGGACCTACGAGCAGTACTTC.

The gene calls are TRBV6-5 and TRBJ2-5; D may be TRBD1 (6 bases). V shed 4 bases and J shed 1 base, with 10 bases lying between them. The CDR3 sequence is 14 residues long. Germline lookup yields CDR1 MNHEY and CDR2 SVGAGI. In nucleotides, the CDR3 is TGTGCCAGCAGTTTCTCGACAGGCCAAGAGACCCAGTACTTC. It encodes CASSFSTGQETQYF.

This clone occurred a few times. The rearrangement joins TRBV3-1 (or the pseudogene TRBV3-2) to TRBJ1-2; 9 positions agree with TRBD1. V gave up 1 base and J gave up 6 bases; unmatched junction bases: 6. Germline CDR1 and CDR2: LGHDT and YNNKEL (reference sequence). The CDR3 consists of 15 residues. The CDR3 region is CASSQGDRGKNGYTF. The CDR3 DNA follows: TGTGCCAGCAGCCAAGGCGACAGGGGGAAAAATGGCTACACCTTC.

CDR3 loop: CASSTRTGGTEAFF. The CDR3 DNA follows: TGTGCCAGCAGTACAAGGACAGGGGGAACTGAAGCTTTCTTT. This chain links TRBV6-6 with TRBJ1-1; the match to TRBD1 covers 10 bases. Germline lookup yields CDR1 MNHNY and CDR2 SVGAGI (reference sequence). CDR3 length: 14 amino acids. With V trimmed by 5 bases and J by 5 bases, 5 bases remained unmatched.

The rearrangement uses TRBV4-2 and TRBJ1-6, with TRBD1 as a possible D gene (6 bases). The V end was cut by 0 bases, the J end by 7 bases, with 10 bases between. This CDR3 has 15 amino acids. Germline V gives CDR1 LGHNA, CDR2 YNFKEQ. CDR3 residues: CASSQEQGGNSPLHF. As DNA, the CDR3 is TGTGCCAGCAGCCAAGAACAGGGTGGCAATTCACCCCTCCACTTT.

The CDR3 is CASSVEASGGGTQYF. The CDR3 DNA sequence: TGTGCCAGCAGCGTAGAGGCTAGCGGGGGTGGTACGCAGTATTTT. The chain has TRBV9 and TRBJ2-3, with TRBD2 matching over 10 bases. In germline, CDR1 is SGDLS, CDR2 YYNGEE. The CDR3 length is 15 residues. V shed 0 bases, J shed 8 bases, and the junction held 6 bases outside the gene matches.

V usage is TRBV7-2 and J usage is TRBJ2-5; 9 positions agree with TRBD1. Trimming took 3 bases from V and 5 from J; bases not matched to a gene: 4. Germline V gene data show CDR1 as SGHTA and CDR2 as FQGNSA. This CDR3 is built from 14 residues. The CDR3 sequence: CASSLSGTGETQYF. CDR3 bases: TGTGCCAGCAGCTTGTCCGGGACAGGGGAGACCCAGTACTTC.

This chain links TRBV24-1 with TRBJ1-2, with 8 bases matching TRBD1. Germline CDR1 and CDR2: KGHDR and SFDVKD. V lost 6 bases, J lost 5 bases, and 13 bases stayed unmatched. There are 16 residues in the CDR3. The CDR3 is CATSRGRTGTSYGYTF. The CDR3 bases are TGTGCCACCAGTAGGGGGCGGACAGGGACTTCTTATGGCTACACCTTC.